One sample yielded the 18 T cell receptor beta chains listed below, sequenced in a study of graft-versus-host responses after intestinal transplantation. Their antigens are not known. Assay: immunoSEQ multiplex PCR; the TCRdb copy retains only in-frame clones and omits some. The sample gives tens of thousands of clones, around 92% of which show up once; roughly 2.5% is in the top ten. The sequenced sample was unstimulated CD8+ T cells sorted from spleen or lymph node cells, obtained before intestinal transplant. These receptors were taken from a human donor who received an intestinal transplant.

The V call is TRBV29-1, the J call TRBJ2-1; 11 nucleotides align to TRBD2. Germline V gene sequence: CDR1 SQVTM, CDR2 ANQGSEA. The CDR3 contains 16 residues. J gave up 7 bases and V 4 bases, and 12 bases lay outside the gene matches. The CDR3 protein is CSVGRWLAGGMNEQFF. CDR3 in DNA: TGCAGCGTTGGGCGTTGGCTAGCGGGGGGCATGAATGAGCAGTTCTTC.

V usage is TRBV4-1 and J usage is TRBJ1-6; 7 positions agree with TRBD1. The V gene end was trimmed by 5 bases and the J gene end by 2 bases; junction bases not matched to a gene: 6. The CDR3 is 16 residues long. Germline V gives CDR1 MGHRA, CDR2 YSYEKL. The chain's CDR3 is CASSNRQGTYNSPLHF. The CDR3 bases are TGCGCCAGCAGCAACCGACAGGGAACCTATAATTCACCCCTCCACTTT.

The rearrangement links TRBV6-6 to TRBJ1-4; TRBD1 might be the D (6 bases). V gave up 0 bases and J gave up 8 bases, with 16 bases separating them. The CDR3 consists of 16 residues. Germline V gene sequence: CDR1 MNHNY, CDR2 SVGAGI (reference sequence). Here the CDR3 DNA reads TGTGCCAGCAGTTACTCGACAGGAGGAGCTAGGGAAAAACTGTTTTTT. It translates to CASSYSTGGAREKLFF.

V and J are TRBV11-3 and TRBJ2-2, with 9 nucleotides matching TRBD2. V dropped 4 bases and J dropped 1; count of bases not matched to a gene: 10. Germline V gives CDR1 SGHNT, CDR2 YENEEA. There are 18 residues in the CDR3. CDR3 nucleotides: TGTGCCAGCAGCTCCCACGAAAGCGGGGGGATGAACACCGGGGAGCTGTTTTTT. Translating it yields CASSSHESGGMNTGELFF.

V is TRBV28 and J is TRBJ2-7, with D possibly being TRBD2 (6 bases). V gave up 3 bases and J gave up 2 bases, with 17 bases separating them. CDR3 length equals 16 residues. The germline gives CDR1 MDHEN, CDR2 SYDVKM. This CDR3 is CASSFWPRGVTYEQYF. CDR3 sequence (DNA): TGTGCCAGCAGTTTCTGGCCCCGCGGGGTGACCTACGAGCAGTACTTC.

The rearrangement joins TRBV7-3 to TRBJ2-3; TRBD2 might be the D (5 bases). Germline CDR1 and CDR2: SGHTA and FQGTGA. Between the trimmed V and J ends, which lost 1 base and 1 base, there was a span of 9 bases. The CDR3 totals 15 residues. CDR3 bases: TGTGCCAGCAGCTTAAGTGTCGGGGGCACAGATACGCAGTATTTT. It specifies CASSLSVGGTDTQYF.

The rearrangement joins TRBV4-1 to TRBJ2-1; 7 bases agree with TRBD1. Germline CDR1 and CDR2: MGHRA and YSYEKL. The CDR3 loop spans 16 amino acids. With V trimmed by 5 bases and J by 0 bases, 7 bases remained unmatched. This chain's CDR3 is CASSERRTGSYNEQFF. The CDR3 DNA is TGCGCCAGCAGCGAGAGAAGGACAGGCTCCTACAATGAGCAGTTCTTC.

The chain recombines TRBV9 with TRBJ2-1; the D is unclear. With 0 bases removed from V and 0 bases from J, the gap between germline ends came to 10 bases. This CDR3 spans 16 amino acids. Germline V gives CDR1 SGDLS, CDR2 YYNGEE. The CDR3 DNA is TGTGCCAGCAGCGTAGATGAACGGTCCTCCTACAATGAGCAGTTCTTC. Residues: CASSVDERSSYNEQFF.

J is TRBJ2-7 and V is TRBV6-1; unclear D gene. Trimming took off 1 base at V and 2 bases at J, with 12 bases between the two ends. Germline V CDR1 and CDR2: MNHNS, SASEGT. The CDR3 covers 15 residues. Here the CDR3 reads CASSEDEHPAYEQYF. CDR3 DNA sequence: TGTGCCAGCAGTGAAGATGAACACCCAGCCTACGAGCAGTACTTC.

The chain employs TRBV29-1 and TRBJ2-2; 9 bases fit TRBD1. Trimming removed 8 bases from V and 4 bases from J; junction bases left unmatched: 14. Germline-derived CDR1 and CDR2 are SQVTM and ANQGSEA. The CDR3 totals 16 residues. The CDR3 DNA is TGCAGCCCAAGGGAGGTGGACAGGGGCGGCACCGGGGAGCTGTTTTTT. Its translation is CSPREVDRGGTGELFF.

CDR3 in DNA: TGTGCCAGCAGTTTGACGGGACAGGGTCCTTCCGGGGCCAACGTCCTGACTTTC. This sequence encodes CASSLTGQGPSGANVLTF. The chain links TRBV27 to TRBJ2-6; TRBD1 matches at 9 bases. This CDR3 spans 18 amino acids. Germline V gene data show CDR1 as MNHEY and CDR2 as SMNVEV (reference sequence). The junction had 10 bases not matched to a gene; V was cut back by 3 bases and J by 4 bases.

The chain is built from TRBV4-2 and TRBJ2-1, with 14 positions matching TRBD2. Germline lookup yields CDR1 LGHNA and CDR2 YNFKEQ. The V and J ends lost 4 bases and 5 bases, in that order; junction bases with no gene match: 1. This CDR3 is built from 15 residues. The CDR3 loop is CASSPTSGRDNEQFF. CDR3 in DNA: TGTGCCAGCAGCCCGACTAGCGGGAGGGACAATGAGCAGTTCTTC.

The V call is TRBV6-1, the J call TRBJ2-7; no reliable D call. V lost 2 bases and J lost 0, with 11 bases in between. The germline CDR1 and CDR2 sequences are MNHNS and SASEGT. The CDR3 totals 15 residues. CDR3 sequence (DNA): TGTGCCAGCAGTGAAATAGAATGGAGCTCCTACGAGCAGTACTTC. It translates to CASSEIEWSSYEQYF.

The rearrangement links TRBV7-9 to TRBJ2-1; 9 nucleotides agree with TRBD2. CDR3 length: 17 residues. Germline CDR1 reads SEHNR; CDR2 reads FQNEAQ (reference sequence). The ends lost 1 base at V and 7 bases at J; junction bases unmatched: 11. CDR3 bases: TGTGCCAGCAGCTTAGTGGGCGGGAGGGCCCCCCCTAATGAGCAGTTCTTC. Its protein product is CASSLVGGRAPPNEQFF.

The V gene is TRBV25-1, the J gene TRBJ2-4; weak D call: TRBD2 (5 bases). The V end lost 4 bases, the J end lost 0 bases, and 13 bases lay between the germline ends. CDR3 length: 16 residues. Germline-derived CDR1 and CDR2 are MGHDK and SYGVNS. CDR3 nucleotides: TGTGCCAGCAGTGGGAAGGGAGAAATAGCCAAAAACATTCAGTACTTC. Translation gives CASSGKGEIAKNIQYF. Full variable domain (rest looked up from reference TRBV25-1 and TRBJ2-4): EADIYQTPRYLVIGTGKKITLECSQTMGHDKMYWYQQDPGMELHLIHYSYGVNSTEKGDLSSESTVSRIRTEHFPLTLESARPSHTSQYLCASSGKGEIAKNIQYFGAGTRLSVL.

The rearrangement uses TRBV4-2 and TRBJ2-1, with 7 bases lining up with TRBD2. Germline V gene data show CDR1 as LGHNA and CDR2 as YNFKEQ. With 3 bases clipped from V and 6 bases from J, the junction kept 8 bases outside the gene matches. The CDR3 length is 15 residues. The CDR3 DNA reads TGTGCCAGCAGCCAGAACCCGGGACTAAGCAATGAGCAGTTCTTC. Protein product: CASSQNPGLSNEQFF.

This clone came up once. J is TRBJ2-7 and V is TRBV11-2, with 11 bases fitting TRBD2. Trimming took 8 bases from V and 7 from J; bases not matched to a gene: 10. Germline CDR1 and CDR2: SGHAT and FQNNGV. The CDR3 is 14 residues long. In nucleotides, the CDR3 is TGTGCCAGCGCGATAGCGGGAGGGGCCCCTGAGCAGTACTTC. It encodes CASAIAGGAPEQYF.

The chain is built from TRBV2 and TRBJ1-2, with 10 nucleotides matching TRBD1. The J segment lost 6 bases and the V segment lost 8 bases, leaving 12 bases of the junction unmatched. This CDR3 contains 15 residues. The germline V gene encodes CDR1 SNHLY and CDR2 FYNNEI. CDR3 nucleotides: TGTGCCAGCCCTCGGCGAGACAGGGGGCTTAATGGCTACACCTTC. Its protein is CASPRRDRGLNGYTF.